This TCR beta chain was captured in a study of blood T cell repertoires in COVID-19. Turning to the study itself: Sources were T cells, B-cell-depleted T cells, or PBMCs; the material itself was cDNA or gDNA.

This CDR3 region has 14 residues. Germline V CDR1 and CDR2: MDHEN, SYDVKM. Trimming took 3 bases from V and 5 from J, leaving 10 bases between them. Sequencing was performed with immunoSEQ multiplex PCR; in TCRdb, only in-frame clones are kept and a portion is missing. The sample shows some 320,000 clones, roughly 86% of them seen only once. The origin of this receptor is a woman between 25 and 40 years old who had recovered from COVID-19. This chain uses TRBV28 with TRBJ2-2; tentatively, D is TRBD2 (5 bases). The sequencing input was PBMCs or T cells enriched from blood (not recorded which). Here the CDR3 reads CASSLGGLTGELFF. CDR3 in DNA: TGTGCCAGCAGTTTGGGCGGACTGACCGGGGAGCTGTTTTTT.